This T cell receptor beta chain was recovered during a study of PD-L1 blockade in urothelial cancer. About the study: Patients took up atezolizumab at some point between 2012 and 2014 at 1,200 mg intravenously every 3 weeks. Researchers looked at the blood 3 weeks (second dose) and 6 weeks after treatment began.

Trimming at V came to 1 base and at J to 0 bases, leaving 6 bases not matched to a gene. This CDR3 region has 18 residues. Germline CDR1 SGHNT, CDR2 YENEEA. This clone was found once. As yet, its antigen is unknown. Each PCR contained spiked-in synthetic TCR analog templates. Sequencing used immunoSEQ multiplex PCR; TCRdb keeps in-frame clones, though not all of them. The sample has under 30,000 clones; 70% to 90% are singletons. The study's findings and limits: Greater 3-week expansion of tumor-associated blood clones was recorded for durable-benefit patients.

This specimen consisted of PBMCs, obtained around atezolizumab (anti-PD-L1) treatment. The origin of this receptor is a man in his fifties or sixties with urothelial cancer. The chain joins TRBV11-3 to TRBJ2-6; 7 nucleotides align to TRBD1. The DNA of the CDR3 is TGTGCCAGCAGCTTAGGGACAGGTCTATCCTCTGGGGCCAACGTCCTGACTTTC. Translating gives CASSLGTGLSSGANVLTF.